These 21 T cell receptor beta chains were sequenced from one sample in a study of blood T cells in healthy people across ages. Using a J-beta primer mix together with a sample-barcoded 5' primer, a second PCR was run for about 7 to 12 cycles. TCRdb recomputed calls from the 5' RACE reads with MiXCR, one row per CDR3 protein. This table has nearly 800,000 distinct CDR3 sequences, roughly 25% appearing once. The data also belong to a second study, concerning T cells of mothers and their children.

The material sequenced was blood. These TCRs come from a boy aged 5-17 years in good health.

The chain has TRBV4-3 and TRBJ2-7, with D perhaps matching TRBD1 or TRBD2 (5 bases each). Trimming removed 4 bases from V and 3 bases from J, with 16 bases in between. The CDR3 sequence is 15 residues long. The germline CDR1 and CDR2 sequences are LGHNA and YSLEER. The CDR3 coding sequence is TGCGCCAGCAGCCCAGGGACCGGGCCCCTCTACGAGCAGTACTTC. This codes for CASSPGTGPLYEQYF.

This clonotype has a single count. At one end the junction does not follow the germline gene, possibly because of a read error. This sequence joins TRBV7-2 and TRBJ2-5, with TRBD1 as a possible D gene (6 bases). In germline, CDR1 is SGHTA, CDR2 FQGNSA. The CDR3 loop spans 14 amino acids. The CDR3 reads CASSIQGPRYEQCF. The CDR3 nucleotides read TGTGCCAGCAGTATACAGGGACCCCGCTACGAGCAGTGCTTC.

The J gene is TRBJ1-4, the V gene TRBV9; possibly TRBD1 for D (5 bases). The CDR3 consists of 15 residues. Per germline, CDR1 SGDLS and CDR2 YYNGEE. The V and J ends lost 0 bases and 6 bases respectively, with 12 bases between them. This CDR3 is CASSVDGAPYEKLFF. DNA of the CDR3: TGTGCCAGCAGCGTAGATGGGGCCCCCTATGAAAAACTGTTTTTT.

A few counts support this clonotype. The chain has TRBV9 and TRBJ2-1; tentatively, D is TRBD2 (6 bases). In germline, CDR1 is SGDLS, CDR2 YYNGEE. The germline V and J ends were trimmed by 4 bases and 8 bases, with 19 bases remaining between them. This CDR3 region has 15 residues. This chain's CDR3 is CASSRTGWGEDEQFF. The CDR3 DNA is TGTGCCAGCAGCCGAACCGGGTGGGGGGAAGATGAGCAGTTCTTC. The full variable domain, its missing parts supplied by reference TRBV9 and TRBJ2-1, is DSGVTQTPKHLITATGQRVTLRCSPRSGDLSVYWYQQSLDQGLQFLIQYYNGEERAKGNILERFSAQQFPDLHSELNLSSLELGDSALYFCASSRTGWGEDEQFFGPGTRLTVL.

The CDR3 here is CSARDRRGTDTQYF. Here the CDR3 DNA reads TGCAGTGCTAGAGACCGTCGTGGCACAGATACGCAGTATTTT. The chain carries TRBV20-1 and TRBJ2-3, with D unclear. The CDR3 sequence is 14 residues long. In germline, CDR1 is DFQATT, CDR2 SNEGSKA (reference sequence). Trimming took off 0 bases at V and 1 base at J, with 8 bases between the two ends.

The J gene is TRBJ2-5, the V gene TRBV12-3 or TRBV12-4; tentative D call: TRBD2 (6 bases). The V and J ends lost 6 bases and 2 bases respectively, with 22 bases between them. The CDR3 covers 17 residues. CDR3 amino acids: CASSPYFAGPEQETQYF. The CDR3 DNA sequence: TGTGCCAGCAGCCCCTACTTTGCGGGGCCCGAGCAAGAGACCCAGTACTTC.

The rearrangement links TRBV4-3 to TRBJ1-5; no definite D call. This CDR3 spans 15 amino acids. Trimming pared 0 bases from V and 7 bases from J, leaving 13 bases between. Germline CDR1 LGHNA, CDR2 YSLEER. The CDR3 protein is CASSQDRAREQPQHF. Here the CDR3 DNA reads TGCGCCAGCAGCCAAGATCGGGCGAGAGAACAGCCCCAGCATTTT.

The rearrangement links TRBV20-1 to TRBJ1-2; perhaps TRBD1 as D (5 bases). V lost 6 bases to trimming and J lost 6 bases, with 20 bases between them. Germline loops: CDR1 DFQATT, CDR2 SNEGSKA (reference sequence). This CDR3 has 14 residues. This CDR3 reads CSALTEPYLNGYTF. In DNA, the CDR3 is TGCAGTGCCCTGACAGAGCCCTATCTCAATGGCTACACCTTC.

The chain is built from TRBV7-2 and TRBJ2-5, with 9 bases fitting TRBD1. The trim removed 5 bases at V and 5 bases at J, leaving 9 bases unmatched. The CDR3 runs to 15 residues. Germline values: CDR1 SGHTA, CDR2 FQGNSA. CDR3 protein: CASSPDRGIVETQYF. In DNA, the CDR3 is TGTGCCAGCAGCCCGGACAGGGGTATAGTGGAGACCCAGTACTTC.

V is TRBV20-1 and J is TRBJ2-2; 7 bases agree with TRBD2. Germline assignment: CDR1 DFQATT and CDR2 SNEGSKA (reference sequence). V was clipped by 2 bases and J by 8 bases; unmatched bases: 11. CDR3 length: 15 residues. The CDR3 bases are TGCAGTGCTAGACCCGAGATTTGGCGGGAGGGGGAGCTGTTTTTT. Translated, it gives CSARPEIWREGELFF.

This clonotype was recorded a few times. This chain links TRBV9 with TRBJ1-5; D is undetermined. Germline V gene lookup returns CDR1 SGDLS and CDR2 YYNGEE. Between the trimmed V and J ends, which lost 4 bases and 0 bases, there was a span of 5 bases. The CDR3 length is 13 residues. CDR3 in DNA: TGTGCCAGCAGCCAAACTAGCAATCAGCCCCAGCATTTT. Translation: CASSQTSNQPQHF.

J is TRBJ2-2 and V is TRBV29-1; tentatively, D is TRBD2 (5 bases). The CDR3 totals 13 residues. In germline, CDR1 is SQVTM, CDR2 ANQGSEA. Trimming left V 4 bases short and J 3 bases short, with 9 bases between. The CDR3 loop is CSVGTSYTGELFF. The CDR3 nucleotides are TGCAGCGTTGGTACTAGTTACACCGGGGAGCTGTTTTTT.

CDR3 amino acids: CASSLGVFIDTGELFF. The CDR3 coding sequence is TGTGCCAGCAGCTTAGGAGTCTTCATTGACACCGGGGAGCTGTTTTTT. This chain joins TRBV11-2 and TRBJ2-2; D unresolved. This CDR3 contains 16 residues. CDR1 is SGHAT and CDR2 is FQNNGV in the germline V gene. Trimming stripped 1 base from V and 3 bases from J, with 12 bases between.

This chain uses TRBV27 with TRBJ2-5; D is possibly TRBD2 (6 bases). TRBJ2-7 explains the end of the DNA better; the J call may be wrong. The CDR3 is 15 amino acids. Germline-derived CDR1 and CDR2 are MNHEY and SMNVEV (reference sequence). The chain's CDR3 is CASSRLGGATYEQYF. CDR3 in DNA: TGTGCCAGCAGTCGCCTCGGGGGTGCCACCTACGAGCAGTACTTC.

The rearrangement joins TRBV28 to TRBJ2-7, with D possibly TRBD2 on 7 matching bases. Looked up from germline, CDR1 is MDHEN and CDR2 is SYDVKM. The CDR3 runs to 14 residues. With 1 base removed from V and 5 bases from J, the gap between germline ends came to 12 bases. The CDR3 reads CASSLFRGANEQYF. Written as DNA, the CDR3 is TGTGCCAGCAGTTTATTTCGGGGGGCCAACGAGCAGTACTTC.

CDR3 coding DNA: TGCGCCAGCAGCCAAGACCGGGATAGCGTTGTGGAATACGAGCAGTACTTC. Amino acid sequence: CASSQDRDSVVEYEQYF. The V call is TRBV4-1, the J call TRBJ2-7, with a tentative D call TRBD2 (5 bases). The CDR3 runs 17 residues. Trimming removed 0 bases at V and 4 bases at J, with 19 bases between. The germline CDR1 and CDR2 sequences are MGHRA and YSYEKL.

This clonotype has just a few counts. For the CDR3, the DNA is TGCGCCAGCAGCCAAGATGGGGGACAGGGGGCCGTTCCTGGGGCCAACGTCCTGACTTTC. Translation: CASSQDGGQGAVPGANVLTF. The V and J genes are TRBV4-3 and TRBJ2-6; 12 bases align to TRBD1. CDR1 LGHNA and CDR2 YSLEER come from the germline V gene. Trimming removed 0 bases from V and 2 bases from J; junction bases left unmatched: 8. The CDR3 covers 20 residues.

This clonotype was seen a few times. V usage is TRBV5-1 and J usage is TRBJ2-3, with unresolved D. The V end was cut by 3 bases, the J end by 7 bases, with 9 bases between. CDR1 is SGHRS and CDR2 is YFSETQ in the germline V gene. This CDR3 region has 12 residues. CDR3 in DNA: TGCGCCAGCAGCTCCAATTTGAATACGCAGTATTTT. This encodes CASSSNLNTQYF.

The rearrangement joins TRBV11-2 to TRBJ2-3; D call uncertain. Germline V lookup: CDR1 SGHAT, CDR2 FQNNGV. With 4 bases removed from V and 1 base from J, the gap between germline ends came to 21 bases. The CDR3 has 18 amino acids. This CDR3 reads CASSSRAWADPGTDTQYF. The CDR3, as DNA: TGTGCCAGCAGCTCGAGAGCGTGGGCCGACCCTGGCACAGATACGCAGTATTTT.

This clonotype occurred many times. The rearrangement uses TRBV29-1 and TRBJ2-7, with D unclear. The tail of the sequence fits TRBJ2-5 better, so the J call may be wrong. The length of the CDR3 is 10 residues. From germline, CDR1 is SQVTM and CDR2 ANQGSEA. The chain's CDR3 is CSVDGETQYF. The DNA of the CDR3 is TGCAGCGTTGATGGAGAGACCCAGTACTTC.

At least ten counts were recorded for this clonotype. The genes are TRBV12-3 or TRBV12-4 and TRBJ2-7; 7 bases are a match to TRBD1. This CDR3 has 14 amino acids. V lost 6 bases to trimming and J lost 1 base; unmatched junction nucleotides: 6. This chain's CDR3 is CASSPTGVSYEQYF. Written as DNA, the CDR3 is TGTGCCAGCAGCCCTACAGGGGTTTCCTACGAGCAGTACTTC.